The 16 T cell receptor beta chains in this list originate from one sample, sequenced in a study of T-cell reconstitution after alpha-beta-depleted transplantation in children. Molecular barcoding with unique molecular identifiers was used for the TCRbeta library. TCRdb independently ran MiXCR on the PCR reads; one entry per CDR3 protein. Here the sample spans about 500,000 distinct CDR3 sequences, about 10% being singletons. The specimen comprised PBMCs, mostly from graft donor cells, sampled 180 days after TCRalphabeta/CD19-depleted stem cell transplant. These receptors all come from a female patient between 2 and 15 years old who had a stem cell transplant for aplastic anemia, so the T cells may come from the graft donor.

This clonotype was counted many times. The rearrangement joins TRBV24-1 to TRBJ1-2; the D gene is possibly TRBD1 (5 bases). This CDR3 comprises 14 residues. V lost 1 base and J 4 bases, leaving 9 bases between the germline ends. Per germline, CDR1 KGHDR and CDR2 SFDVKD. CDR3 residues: CATSDFRQSYGYTF. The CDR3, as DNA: TGTGCCACCAGTGATTTCCGACAGAGCTATGGCTACACCTTC.

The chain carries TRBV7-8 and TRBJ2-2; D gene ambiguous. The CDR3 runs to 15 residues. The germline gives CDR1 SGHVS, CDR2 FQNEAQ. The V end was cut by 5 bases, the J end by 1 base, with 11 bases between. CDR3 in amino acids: CASSPRTVNTGELFF. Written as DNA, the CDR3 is TGTGCCAGCAGCCCACGGACGGTGAACACCGGGGAGCTGTTTTTT.

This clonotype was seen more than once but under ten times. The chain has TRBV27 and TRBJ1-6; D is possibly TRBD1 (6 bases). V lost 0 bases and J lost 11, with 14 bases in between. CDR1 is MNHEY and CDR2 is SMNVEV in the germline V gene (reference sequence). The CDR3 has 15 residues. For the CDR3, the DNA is TGTGCCAGCAGTTTATCGACAGGACCTGGGACACCCCTCCACTTT. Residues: CASSLSTGPGTPLHF.

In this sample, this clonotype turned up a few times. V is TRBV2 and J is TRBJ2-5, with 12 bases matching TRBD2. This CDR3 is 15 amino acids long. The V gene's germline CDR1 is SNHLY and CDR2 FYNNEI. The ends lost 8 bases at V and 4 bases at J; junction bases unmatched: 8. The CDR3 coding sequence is TGTGCCAGCGTACCTAGCGGGAGGGCCCCAGAGACCCAGTACTTC. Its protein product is CASVPSGRAPETQYF. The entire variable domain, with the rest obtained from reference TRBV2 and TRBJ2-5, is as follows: EPEVTQTPSHQVTQMGQEVILRCVPISNHLYFYWYRQILGQKVEFLVSFYNNEISEKSEIFDDQFSVERPDGSNFTLKIRSTKLEDSAMYFCASVPSGRAPETQYFGPGTRLLVL.

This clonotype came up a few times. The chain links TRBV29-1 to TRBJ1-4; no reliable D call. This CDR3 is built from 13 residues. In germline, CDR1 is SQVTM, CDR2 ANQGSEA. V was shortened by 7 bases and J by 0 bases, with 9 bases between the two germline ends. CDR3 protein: CSAGLATNEKLFF. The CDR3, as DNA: TGCAGCGCGGGTCTAGCAACTAATGAAAAACTGTTTTTT.

The CDR3 DNA is TGTGCCAGCAGCCCCCTTCCGCCAACCACCTACAATGAGCAGTTCTTC. Its protein is CASSPLPPTTYNEQFF. The chain has TRBV7-3 and TRBJ2-1; D uncertain. CDR1 is SGHTA and CDR2 is FQGTGA in the germline V gene. The CDR3 has 16 amino acids. V lost 5 bases and J lost 2, with 16 bases in between. Filled out from reference TRBV7-3 and TRBJ2-1, the complete variable domain reads GAGVSQTPSNKVTEKGKYVELRCDPISGHTALYWYRQSLGQGPEFLIYFQGTGAADDSGLPNDRFFAVRPEGSVSTLKIQRTERGDSAVYLCASSPLPPTTYNEQFFGPGTRLTVL.

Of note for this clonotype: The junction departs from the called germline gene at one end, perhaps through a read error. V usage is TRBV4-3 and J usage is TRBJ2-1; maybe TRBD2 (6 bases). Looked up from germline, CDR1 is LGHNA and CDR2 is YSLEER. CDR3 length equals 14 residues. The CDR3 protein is CASSLGGSVNSQIF. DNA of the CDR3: TGCGCCAGCAGCCTGGGGGGAAGTGTAAATTCCCAGATCTTC.

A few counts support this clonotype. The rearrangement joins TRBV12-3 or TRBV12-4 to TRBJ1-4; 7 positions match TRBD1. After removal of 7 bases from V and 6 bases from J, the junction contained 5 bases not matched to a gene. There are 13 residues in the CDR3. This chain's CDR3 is CASNAGGYEKLFF. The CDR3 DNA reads TGTGCCAGCAACGCAGGGGGGTATGAAAAACTGTTTTTT.

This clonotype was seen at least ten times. The CDR3, as DNA: TGTGCCAGCAGCCGAAAGACTAGCGTCACAGATACGCAGTATTTT. Its protein is CASSRKTSVTDTQYF. V usage is TRBV7-6 and J usage is TRBJ2-3, with TRBD2 matching 8 bases. Germline CDR1 SGHVS, CDR2 FNYEAQ. The CDR3 is made up of 15 amino acids. With 5 bases clipped from V and 2 bases from J, the junction kept 6 bases outside the gene matches.

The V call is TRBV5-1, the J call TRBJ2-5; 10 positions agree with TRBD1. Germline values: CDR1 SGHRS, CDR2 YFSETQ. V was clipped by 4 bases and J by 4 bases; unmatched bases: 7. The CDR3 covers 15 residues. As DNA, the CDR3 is TGCGCCAGCAGCCTGGACAGGGGGAGGAGAGAGACCCAGTACTTC. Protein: CASSLDRGRRETQYF.

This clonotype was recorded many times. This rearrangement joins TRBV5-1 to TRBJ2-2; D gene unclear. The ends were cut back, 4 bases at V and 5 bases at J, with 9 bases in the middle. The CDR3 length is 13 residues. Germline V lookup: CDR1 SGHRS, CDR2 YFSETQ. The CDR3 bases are TGCGCCAGCAGCCCCTCCGGGACCGGGGAGCTGTTTTTT. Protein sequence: CASSPSGTGELFF.

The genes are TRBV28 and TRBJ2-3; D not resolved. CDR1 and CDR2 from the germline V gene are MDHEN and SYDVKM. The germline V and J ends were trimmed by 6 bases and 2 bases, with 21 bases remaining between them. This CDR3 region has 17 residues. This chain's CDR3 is CASSTRQPHIHTDTQYF. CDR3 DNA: TGTGCCAGCAGCACCCGACAACCCCATATACACACAGATACGCAGTATTTT.

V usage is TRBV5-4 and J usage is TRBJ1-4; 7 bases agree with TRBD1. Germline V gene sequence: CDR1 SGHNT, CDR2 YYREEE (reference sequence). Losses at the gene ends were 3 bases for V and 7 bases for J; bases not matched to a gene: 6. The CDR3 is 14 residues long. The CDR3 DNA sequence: TGTGCCAGCAGCTCGACAGGGCTGGGTGAAAAACTGTTTTTT. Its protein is CASSSTGLGEKLFF.

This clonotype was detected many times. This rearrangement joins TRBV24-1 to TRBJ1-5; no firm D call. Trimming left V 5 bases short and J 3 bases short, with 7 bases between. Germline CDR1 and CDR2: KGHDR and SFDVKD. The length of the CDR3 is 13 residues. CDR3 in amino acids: CATSGSDNQPQHF. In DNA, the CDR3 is TGTGCCACCAGTGGGAGTGACAATCAGCCCCAGCATTTT.

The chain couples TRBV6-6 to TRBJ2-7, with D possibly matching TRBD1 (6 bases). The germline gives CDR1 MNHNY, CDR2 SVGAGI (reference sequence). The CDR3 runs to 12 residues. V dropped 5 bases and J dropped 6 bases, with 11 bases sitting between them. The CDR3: CASSKQGLEQYF. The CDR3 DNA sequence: TGTGCCAGCAGTAAACAGGGCCTCGAGCAGTACTTC.

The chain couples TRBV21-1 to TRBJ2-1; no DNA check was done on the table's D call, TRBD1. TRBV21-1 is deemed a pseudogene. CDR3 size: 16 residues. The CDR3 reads CASSTLLGTGSNEQFF. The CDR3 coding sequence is TGTGCCAGCAGCACCTTGCTCGGGACAGGGTCCAATGAGCAGTTCTTC.